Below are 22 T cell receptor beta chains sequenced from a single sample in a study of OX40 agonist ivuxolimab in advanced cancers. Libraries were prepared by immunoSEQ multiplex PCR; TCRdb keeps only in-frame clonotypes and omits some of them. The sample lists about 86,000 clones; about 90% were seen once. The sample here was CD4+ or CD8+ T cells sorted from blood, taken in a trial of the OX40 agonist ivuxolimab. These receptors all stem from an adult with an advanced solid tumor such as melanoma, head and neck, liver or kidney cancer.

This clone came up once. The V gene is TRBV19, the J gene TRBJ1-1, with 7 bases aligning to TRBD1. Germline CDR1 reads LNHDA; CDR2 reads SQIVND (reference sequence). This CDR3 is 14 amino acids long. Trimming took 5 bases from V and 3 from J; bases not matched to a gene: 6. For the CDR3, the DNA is TGTGCCAGTAGTCCCCGACAGGGTGACACTGAAGCTTTCTTT. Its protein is CASSPRQGDTEAFF.

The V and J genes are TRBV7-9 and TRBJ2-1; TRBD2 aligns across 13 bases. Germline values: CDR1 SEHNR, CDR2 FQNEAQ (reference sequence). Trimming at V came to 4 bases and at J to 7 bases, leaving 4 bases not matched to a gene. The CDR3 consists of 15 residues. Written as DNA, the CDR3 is TGTGCCAGCAGCTGGACTAGCGGGAGTGGTAATGAGCAGTTCTTC. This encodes CASSWTSGSGNEQFF.

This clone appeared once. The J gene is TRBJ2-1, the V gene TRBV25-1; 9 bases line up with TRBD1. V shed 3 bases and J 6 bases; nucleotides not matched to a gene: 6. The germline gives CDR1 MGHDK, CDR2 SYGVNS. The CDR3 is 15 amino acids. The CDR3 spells CASSDERQGGNEQFF. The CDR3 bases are TGTGCCAGCAGTGACGAGAGACAGGGGGGCAATGAGCAGTTCTTC.

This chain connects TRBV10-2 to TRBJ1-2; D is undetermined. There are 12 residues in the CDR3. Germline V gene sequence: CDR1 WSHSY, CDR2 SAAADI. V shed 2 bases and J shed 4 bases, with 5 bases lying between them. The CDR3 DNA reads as TGCGCCAGCAGTGAGGCATCCTATGGCTACACCTTC. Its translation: CASSEASYGYTF.

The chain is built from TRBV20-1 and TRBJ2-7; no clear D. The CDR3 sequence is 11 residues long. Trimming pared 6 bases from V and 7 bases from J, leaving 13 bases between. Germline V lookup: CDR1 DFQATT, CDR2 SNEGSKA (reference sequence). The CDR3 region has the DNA TGCAGTGCCAGACGGCTCCAGGAGCAGTACTTC. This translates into CSARRLQEQYF.

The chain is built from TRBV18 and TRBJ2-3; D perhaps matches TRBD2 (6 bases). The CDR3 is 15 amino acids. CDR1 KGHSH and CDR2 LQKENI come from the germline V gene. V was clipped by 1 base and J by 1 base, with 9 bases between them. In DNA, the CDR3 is TGTGCCAGCTCACCACGAGGAGGGGGCACAGATACGCAGTATTTT. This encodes CASSPRGGGTDTQYF.

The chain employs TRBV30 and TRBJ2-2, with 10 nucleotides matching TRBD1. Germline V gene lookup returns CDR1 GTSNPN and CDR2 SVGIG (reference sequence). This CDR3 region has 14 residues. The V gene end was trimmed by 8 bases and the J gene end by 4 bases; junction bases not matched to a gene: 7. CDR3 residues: CAHGTGVFTGELFF. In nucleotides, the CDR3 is TGTGCCCATGGGACAGGGGTATTCACCGGGGAGCTGTTTTTT.

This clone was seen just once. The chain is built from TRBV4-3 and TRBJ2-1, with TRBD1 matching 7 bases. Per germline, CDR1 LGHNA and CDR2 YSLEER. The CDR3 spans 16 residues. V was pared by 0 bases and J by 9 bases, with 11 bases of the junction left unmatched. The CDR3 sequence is CASSQDWGQPRGEQFF. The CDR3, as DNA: TGCGCCAGCAGCCAAGATTGGGGACAGCCTCGTGGTGAGCAGTTCTTC.

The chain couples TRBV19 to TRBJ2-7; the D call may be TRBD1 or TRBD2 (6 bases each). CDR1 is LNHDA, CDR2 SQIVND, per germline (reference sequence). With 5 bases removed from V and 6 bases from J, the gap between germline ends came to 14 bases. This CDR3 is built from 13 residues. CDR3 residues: CASSSWRGVEQYF. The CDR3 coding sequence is TGTGCCAGTAGTTCCTGGAGGGGGGTCGAGCAGTACTTC.

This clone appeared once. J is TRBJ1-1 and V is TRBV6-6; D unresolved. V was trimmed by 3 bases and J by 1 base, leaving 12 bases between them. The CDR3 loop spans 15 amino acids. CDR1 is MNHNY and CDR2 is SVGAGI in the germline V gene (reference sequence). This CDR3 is CASSYRPIENTEAFF. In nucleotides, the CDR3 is TGTGCCAGCAGTTATAGGCCGATCGAGAACACTGAAGCTTTCTTT.

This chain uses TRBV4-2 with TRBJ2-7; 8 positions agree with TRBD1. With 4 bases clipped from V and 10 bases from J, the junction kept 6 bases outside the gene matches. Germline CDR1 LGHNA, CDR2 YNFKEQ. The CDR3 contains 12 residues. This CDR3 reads CASSRGQVEQYF. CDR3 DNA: TGTGCCAGCAGCCGGGGACAGGTGGAACAGTACTTC.

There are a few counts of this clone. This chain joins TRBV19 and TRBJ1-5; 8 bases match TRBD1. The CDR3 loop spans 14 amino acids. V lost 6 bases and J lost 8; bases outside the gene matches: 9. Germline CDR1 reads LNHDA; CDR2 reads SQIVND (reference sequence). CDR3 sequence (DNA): TGTGCCAGTAGCCCTAGACAGGGGACGGAGCCCCAGCATTTT. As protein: CASSPRQGTEPQHF.

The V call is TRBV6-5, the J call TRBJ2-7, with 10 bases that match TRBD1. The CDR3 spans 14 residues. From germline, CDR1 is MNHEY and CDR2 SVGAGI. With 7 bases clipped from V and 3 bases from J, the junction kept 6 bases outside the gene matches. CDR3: CASTPTGGVYEQYF. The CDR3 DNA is TGTGCCAGCACCCCGACAGGGGGCGTCTACGAGCAGTACTTC.

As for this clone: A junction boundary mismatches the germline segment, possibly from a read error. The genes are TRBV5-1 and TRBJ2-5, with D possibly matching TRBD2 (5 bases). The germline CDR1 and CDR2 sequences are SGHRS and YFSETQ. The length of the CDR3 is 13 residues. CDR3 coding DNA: TGTGCCAGCAGCCCGGGGTTAGCAGAGACCCAGTACTTC. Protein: CASSPGLAETQYF.

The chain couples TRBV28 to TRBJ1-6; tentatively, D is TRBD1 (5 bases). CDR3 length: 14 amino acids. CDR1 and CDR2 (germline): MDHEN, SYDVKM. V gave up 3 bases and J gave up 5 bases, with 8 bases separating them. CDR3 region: CASSLRGNNSPLHF. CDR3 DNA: TGTGCCAGCAGTTTGCGGGGGAATAATTCACCCCTCCACTTT.

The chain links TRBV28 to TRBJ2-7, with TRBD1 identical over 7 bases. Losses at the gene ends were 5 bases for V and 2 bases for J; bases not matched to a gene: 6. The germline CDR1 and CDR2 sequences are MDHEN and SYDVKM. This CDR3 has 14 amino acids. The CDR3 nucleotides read TGTGCCAGCAGTAGAGGACAGGCCCCCTACGAGCAGTACTTC. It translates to CASSRGQAPYEQYF.

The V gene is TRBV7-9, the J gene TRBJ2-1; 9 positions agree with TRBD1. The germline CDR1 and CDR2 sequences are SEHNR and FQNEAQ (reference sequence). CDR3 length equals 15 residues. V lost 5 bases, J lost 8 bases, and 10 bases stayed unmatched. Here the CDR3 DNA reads TGTGCCAGCAGCAAGGGACAGGGTGATCTGGATGAGCAGTTCTTC. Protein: CASSKGQGDLDEQFF.

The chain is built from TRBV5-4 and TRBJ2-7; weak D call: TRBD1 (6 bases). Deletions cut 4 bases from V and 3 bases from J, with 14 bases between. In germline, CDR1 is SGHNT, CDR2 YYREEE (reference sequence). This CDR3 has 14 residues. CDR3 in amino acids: CASSVQGTSYEQYF. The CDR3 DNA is TGTGCCAGCAGCGTCCAGGGGACCAGCTACGAGCAGTACTTC.

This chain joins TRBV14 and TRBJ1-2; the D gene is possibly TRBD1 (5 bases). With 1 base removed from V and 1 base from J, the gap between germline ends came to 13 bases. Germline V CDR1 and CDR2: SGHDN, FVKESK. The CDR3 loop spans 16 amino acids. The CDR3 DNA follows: TGTGCCAGCAGCCAAGGAAGGGGCAGACTTAACTATGGCTACACCTTC. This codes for CASSQGRGRLNYGYTF.

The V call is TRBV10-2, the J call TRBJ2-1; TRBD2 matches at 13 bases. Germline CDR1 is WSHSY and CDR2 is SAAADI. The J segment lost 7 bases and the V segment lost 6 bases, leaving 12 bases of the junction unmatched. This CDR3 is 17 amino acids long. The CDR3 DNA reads TGCGCCAGCAGGCCGCCGGGACTAGCGGGAAAGGGGAATGAGCAGTTCTTC. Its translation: CASRPPGLAGKGNEQFF.

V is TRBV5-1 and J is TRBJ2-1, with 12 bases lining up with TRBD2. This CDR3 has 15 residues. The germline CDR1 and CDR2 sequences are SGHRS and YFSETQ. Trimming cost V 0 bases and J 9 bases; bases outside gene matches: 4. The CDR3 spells CASSLGTSGTLEQFF. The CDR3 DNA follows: TGCGCCAGCAGCTTGGGGACTAGCGGGACTCTTGAGCAGTTCTTC.

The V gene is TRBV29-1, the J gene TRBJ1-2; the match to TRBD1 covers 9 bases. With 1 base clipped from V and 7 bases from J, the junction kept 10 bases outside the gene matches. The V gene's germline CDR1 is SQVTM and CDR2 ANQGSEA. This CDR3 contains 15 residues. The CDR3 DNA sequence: TGCAGCGTTGAAGGCTTACAGGGGGCTAGGGGTGGCTACACCTTC. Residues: CSVEGLQGARGGYTF.